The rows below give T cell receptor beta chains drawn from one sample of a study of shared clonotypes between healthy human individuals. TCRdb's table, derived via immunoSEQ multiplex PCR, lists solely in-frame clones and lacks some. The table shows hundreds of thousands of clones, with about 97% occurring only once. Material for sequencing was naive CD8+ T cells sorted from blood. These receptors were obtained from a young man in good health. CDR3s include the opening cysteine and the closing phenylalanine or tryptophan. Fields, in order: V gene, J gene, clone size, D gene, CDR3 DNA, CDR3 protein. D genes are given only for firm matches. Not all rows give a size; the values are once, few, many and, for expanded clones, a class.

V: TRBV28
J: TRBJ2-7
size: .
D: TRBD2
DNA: TGTGCCAGCAATGGACTAGCGGACACCTACGAGCAGTACTTC
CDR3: CASNGLADTYEQYF

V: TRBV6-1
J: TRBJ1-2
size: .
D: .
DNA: TGTGCCAGCAGGGAATATGGCTACACCTTC
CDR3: CASREYGYTF

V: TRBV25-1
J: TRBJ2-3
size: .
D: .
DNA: TGTGCCAGCAGGGCCTCAGATACGCAGTATTTT
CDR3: CASRASDTQYF

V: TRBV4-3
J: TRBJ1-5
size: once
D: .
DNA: TGCGCCAGCAGCCTCGGGTATAGCAATCAGCCCCAGCATTTT
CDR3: CASSLGYSNQPQHF

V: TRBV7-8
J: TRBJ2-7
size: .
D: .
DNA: TGTGCCAGCAGCTCCCCCCCGAGCTGGGAGCAGTACTTC
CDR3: CASSSPPSWEQYF

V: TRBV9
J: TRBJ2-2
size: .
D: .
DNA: TGTGCCAGCAGCATACGAGGGGGCGGGGAGCTGTTTTTT
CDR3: CASSIRGGGELFF

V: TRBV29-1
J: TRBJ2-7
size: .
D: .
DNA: TGCAGCGTTGAAGTTCGGGGCTACGAGCAGTACTTC
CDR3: CSVEVRGYEQYF

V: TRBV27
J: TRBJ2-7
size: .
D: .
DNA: TGTGCCAGCAGTTTAGCGGGGAGTAGCTACGAGCAGTACTTC
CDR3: CASSLAGSSYEQYF

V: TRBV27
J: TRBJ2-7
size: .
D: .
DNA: TGTGCCAGCAGTCCCCAGACAGGTGCCTACGAGCAGTACTTC
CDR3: CASSPQTGAYEQYF

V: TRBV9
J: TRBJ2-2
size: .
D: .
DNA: TGTGCCAGCAGCTCCCGACAGCTCACCGGGGAGCTGTTTTTT
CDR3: CASSSRQLTGELFF

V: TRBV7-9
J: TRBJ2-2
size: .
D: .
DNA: TGTGCCAGCAGCTCATACAGGGAATTCGGGGAGCTGTTTTTT
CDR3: CASSSYREFGELFF

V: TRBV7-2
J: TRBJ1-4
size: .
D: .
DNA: TGTGCCAGCAGTTTAAACGGGGTACGGACTAATGAAAAACTGTTTTTT
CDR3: CASSLNGVRTNEKLFF

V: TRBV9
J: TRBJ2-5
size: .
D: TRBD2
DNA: TGTGCCAGCAGCGTTAGCGGGAGTTACGAGACCCAGTACTTC
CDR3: CASSVSGSYETQYF

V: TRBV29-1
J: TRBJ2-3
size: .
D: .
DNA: TGCAGCGTTGAAGACTTAATACGGGGCACAGATACGCAGTATTTT
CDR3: CSVEDLIRGTDTQYF

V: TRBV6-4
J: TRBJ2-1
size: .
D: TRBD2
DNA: TGTGCCAGCAGAGGACTAGCGGGAGGGCCCGATGAGCAGTTCTTC
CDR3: CASRGLAGGPDEQFF

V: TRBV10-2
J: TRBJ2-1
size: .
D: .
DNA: TGCGCCAGCTGGGGTGGCGGCCTAGCGTCACATGGGGGAAATGAGCAGTTCTTC
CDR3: CASWGGGLASHGGNEQFF

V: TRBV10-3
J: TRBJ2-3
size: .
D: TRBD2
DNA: TGTGCCATCAGTGAGTCGGCTAGCGGGAGATCGGATACGCAGTATTTT
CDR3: CAISESASGRSDTQYF

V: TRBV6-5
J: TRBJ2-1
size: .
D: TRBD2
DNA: TGTGCCAGCAGTTACTCGAGGGAGGGTTACGGTGAGCAGTTCTTC
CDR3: CASSYSREGYGEQFF

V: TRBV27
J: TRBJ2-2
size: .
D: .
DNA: TGTGCCAGCAGTTTAGGTAGTAGGAACAGGGCCGGGGAGCTGTTTTTT
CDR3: CASSLGSRNRAGELFF

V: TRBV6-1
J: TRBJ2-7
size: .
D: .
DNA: TGTGCCAGCAGTGCTTTCGGGGGCGGTTTATACGAGCAGTACTTC
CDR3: CASSAFGGGLYEQYF

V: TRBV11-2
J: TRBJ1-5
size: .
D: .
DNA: TGTGCCAGCAGCTTTGCCCAGGCCAATCAGCCCCAGCATTTT
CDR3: CASSFAQANQPQHF

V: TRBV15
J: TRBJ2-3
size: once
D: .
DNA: TGTGCCACCAGCAGAGAATATACATCGGGGGAACTCACAGATACGCAGTATTTT
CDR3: CATSREYTSGELTDTQYF

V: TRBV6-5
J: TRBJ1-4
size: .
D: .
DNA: TGTGCCAGCAGTTACTCTACGGGGGGTAATGAAAAACTGTTTTTT
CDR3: CASSYSTGGNEKLFF

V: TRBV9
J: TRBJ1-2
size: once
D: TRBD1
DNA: TGTGCCAGCAGCGTGGACAGGCAATCCTATCCGTATGGCTACACCTTC
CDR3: CASSVDRQSYPYGYTF

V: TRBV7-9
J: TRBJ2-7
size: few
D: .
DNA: TGTGCCAGCAGCTTAGAGAGGACCTACGAGCAGTACTTC
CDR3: CASSLERTYEQYF

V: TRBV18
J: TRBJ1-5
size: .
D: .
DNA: TGTGCCAGCTCACCCGACAGGAGCAATCAGCCCCAGCATTTT
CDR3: CASSPDRSNQPQHF

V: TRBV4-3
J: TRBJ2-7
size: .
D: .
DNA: TGCGCCAGCAGCCCTAATGTCTGGGGGAGTTCCTACGAGCAGTACTTC
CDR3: CASSPNVWGSSYEQYF

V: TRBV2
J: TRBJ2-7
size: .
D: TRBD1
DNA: TGTGCCAGCAGTGGAGGCATTGGAGACAGGGTCTACGAGCAGTACTTC
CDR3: CASSGGIGDRVYEQYF

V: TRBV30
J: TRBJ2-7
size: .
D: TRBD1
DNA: TGTGCCTGGGCAGGGACAGAAGTCTACGAGCAGTACTTC
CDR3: CAWAGTEVYEQYF

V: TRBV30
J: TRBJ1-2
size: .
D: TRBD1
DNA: TGTGCCTGGACCGGGACAGGGGGCGACTATGGCTACACCTTC
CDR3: CAWTGTGGDYGYTF

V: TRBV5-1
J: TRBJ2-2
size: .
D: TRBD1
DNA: TGCGCCAGCAGCGACAGGGGTCCCTCCGGGGAGCTGTTTTTT
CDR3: CASSDRGPSGELFF

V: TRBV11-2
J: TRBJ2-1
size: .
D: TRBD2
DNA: TGTGCCAGCAGCTTGACTGTGACTAGCGGGAGCTACAATGAGCAGTTCTTC
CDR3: CASSLTVTSGSYNEQFF

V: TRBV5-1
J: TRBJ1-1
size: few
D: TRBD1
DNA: TGCGCCAGCAGCTTGGGAGGGACAGACGAAGCTTTCTTT
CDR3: CASSLGGTDEAFF

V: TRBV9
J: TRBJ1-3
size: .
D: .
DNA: TGTGCCAGCAGCGGCAGGGGTAACTCTGGAAACACCATATATTTT
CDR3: CASSGRGNSGNTIYF

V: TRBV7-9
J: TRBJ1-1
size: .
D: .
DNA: TGTGCCAGCAGCTTAGTTCGGGGGGCGAACACTGAAGCTTTCTTT
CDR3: CASSLVRGANTEAFF

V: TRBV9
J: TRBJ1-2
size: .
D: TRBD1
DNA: TGTGCCAGCAGCGACCCCTCTCTTGACAGGGAAGCCCATGGCTACACCTTC
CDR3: CASSDPSLDREAHGYTF

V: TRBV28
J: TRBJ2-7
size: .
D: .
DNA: TGTGCCAGCACCTACCAGGGGGGGTACGAGCAGTACTTC
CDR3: CASTYQGGYEQYF

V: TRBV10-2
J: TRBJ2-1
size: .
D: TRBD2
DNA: TGCGCCAGCAGTGATAGGGGACTAGCTACCTACAATGAGCAGTTCTTC
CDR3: CASSDRGLATYNEQFF

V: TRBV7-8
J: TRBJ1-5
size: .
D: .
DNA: TGTGCCAGCAGCTTCCACCCCGGGCGTGAAAATAGCAATCAGCCCCAGCATTTT
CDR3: CASSFHPGRENSNQPQHF

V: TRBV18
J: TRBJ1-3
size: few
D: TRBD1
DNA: TGTGCCAGCTCACCAGGAGGGGGCCTGGGAAACACCATATATTTT
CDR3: CASSPGGGLGNTIYF

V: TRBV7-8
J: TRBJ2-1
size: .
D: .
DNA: TGTGCCAGCAGCTCTCCGGGACGGGGCTTGTTGGGGGAGCAGTTCTTC
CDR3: CASSSPGRGLLGEQFF